What follows describes a single T cell receptor (beta chain). Its specificity is not known. Patients were excluded for autoimmune disease history or systemic immunosuppression. These data are taken from a study of OX40 agonist ivuxolimab in advanced cancers. About the study: Patients received the agonistic anti-OX40 (CD134) antibody ivuxolimab. Dose-escalation subjects each had hepatocellular carcinoma, melanoma, renal cell or head and neck cancer. Study outcomes and limitations: The 0.1-3.0 mg/kg partial responders had among the lowest clonal expansion.

Sequencing was performed with immunoSEQ multiplex PCR; in TCRdb, only in-frame clones are kept and a portion is missing. Of 71,000 or so clones detected, around 87% appear once; the ten largest clones hold approximately 0.99%. This CDR3 has 16 amino acids. From germline, CDR1 is MNHEY and CDR2 SMNVEV (reference sequence). J was trimmed by 8 bases and V by 0 bases; bases with no gene match: 9. The specimen comprised CD4+ or CD8+ T cells sorted from blood, sampled in a trial of the OX40 agonist ivuxolimab. The receptor's source is an adult with an advanced solid tumor such as melanoma, head and neck, liver or kidney cancer. V usage is TRBV27 and J usage is TRBJ1-1, with TRBD1 matching 10 bases. DNA of the CDR3: TGTGCCAGCAGTTTATCACCGGGACAGGGGTTTGGAGAAGCTTTCTTT. Its translation: CASSLSPGQGFGEAFF.